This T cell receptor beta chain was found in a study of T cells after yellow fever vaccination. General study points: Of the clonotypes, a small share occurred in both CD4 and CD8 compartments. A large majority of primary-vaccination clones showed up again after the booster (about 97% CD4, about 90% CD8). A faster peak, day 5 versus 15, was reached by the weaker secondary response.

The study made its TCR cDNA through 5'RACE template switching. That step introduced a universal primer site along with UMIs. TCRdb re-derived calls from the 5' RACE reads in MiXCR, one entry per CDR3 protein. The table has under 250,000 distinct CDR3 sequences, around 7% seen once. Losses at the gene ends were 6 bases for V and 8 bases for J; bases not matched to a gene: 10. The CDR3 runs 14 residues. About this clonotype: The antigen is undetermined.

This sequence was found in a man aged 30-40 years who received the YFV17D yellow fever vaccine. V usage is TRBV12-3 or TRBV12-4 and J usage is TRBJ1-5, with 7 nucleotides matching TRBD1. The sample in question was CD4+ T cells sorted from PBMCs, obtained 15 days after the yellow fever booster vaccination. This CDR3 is CASRAQGDVKPQHF. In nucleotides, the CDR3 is TGTGCCAGCAGGGCCCAGGGGGATGTCAAGCCCCAGCATTTT.